This T cell receptor beta chain was recorded in a study of read filtering for tumor transcriptome and immune sequencing. Overall study findings and caveats: Even smaller IR-seq throughput identified most shared clonotypes.

Sampling of bone marrow took place during active disease in every patient. Molecular barcoded adaptors covering alpha/delta and beta/gamma chains were used on 400 to 450 ng RNA. Each CDR3 protein gets one entry after TCRdb re-called the reads with MiXCR. This repertoire shows some 38,000 distinct CDR3 sequences, over 9.5% found once; its top ten account for 30% to 45%. This clonotype was counted many times. The target antigen is unknown. The germline CDR1 and CDR2 sequences are DFQATT and SNEGSKA (reference sequence). With V trimmed by 0 bases and J by 5 bases, 6 bases remained unmatched. The CDR3 covers 15 residues.

This sequence originates from a donor at least 40 years old with multiple myeloma. V and J are TRBV20-1 and TRBJ2-3; 9 bases line up with TRBD1. The sequenced material came from a population of CD138-negative cells sorted from bone marrow. Here the CDR3 DNA reads TGCAGTGCTAGAGATCCAGGACAGGGGAAAGATACGCAGTATTTT. Amino acids: CSARDPGQGKDTQYF.